The source of this TCR beta chain is a study of cytomegalovirus exposure and HLA in healthy donors. This CDR3 has 15 residues. Germline values: CDR1 MDHEN, CDR2 SYDVKM. The V end lost 2 bases, the J end lost 6 bases, and 16 bases lay between the germline ends. Remarks on this clone: No antigen is known for it.

The donors belonged to the 120-subject validation cohort, separate from the approximately 670-subject first cohort. Whole-study results and caveats: It was reportedly the case that the classifier diagnosed cytomegalovirus status with high specificity and sensitivity. Cytomegalovirus association was assigned to some 160 TCR beta chains. A subsequent analysis found that TCR clusters from the first cohort also tended to co-occur in the approximately 130 validation repertoires, with under 95% of cluster scores above 0.

Measured with immunoSEQ multiplex PCR; TCRdb has only the in-frame clones, and not every one. The table includes about 200,000 clones, 81% detected once. The sequenced sample consisted of PBMCs. The origin of this receptor is a woman aged 30 to 39 in good health and CMV-seronegative. The genes are TRBV28 and TRBJ1-2; D is possibly TRBD1 (5 bases). Written as DNA, the CDR3 is TGTGCCAGCAGTTTAGTCTCTTGGGGGGAAGATGGCTACACCTTC. Protein product: CASSLVSWGEDGYTF.